This TCR beta chain comes out of a study of CD8+CD57+ T cells in acquired aplastic anemia. Before being chosen for sequencing, patients had shown CD8+CD57+ cell expansion by flow cytometry. Germline assignment: CDR1 DFQATT and CDR2 SNEGSKA (reference sequence). Trimming cost V 5 bases and J 7 bases, with 20 bases left between them. The length of the CDR3 is 15 residues. Genomic DNA acted as the template from which TCR beta VDJ combination and CDR3 sequence profiling were carried out. MiXCR, applied by TCRdb to the reads, yields one record per CDR3 protein. Of 200,000 to 300,000 distinct CDR3 sequences in the sample, around 46% were seen once.

The V call is TRBV20-1, the J call TRBJ1-4; no reliable D call. This receptor was taken from a human donor with aplastic anemia. Material: sorted CD4+, CD8+, or CD8+CD57+ T cells (not recorded which) from PBMCs. Here the CDR3 reads CSARWGGGRSEKLFF. The DNA of the CDR3 is TGCAGTGCTCGCTGGGGTGGTGGGCGGAGTGAAAAACTGTTTTTT.